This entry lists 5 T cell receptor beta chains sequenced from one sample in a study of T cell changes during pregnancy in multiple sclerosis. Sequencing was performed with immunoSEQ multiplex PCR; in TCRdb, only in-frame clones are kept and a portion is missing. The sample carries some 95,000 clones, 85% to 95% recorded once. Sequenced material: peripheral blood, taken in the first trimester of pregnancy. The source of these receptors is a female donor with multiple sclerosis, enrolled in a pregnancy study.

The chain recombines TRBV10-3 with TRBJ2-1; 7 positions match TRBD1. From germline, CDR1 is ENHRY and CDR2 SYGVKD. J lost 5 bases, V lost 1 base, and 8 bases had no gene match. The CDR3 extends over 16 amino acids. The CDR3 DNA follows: TGTGCCATCAGTGAGTGGGTACAGGGGCTGAACAATGAGCAGTTCTTC. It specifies CAISEWVQGLNNEQFF.

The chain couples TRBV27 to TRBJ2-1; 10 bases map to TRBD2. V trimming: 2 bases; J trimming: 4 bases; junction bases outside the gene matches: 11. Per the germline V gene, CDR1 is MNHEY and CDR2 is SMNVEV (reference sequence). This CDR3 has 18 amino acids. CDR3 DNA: TGTGCCAGCAGTTTAGCATTGTCGGGACTAGCGCTTTACAATGAGCAGTTCTTC. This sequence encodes CASSLALSGLALYNEQFF.

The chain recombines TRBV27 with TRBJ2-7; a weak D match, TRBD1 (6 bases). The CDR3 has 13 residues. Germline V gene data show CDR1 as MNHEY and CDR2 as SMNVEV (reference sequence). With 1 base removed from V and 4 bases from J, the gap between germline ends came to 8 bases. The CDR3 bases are TGTGCCAGCAGTTTATTACAGGGATACGAGCAGTACTTC. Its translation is CASSLLQGYEQYF.

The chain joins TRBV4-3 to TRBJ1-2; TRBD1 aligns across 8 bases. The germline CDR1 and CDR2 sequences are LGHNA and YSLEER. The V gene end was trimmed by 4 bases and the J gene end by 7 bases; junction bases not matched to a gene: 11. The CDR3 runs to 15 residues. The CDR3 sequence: CASSLSSDRVRGYTF. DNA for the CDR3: TGCGCCAGCAGCCTTTCTTCGGACAGGGTGCGTGGCTACACCTTC.

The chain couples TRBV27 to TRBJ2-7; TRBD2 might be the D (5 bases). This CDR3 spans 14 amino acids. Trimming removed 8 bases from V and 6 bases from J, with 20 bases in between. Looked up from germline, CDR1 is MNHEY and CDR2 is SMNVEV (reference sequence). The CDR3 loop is CASSFGGTSFEQYF. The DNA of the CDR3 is TGTGCCAGCTCATTCGGAGGTACATCGTTCGAGCAGTACTTC.